A selection of T cell receptor beta chains follows, all from one sample in a study of cytotoxic CD8 clonotypes in ibrutinib-treated CLL. Produced via immunoSEQ multiplex PCR; TCRdb's table is partial and in-frame only. The sample has over 100,000 clones, 80% to 90% seen once; the top ten hold around 2.1%. The sample here was PBMCs, taken after 24 months of ibrutinib treatment. The receptors derive from a human donor with chronic lymphocytic leukemia. Both conserved end residues are trimmed from each CDR3. Each record gives: V gene, CDR3 protein.

V gene: TRBV21-1
CDR3 protein: ASSNGRTSGTDTQY

V gene: TRBV9
CDR3 protein: ASSVGRGSGNTIY

V gene: TRBV5-1
CDR3 protein: ASSRSGTQETQY

V gene: TRBV7-2
CDR3 protein: ASSLNRDRLSYEQY

V gene: TRBV4-1
CDR3 protein: ASSREQRLDTQY

V gene: TRBV9
CDR3 protein: ASSPDGGVNTEAF

V gene: TRBV4-3
CDR3 protein: ASSQDTSVSTEAF

V gene: TRBV30
CDR3 protein: AWSKRQNYNEQF

V gene: TRBV18
CDR3 protein: ATSLSRGNYNEQF

V gene: TRBV10-3
CDR3 protein: AISGGLAGGTDTQY

V gene: TRBV28
CDR3 protein: ASSSGQGKVGYT

V gene: TRBV29-1
CDR3 protein: SVAQGVAYGYT

V gene: TRBV29-1
CDR3 protein: SAVRADSSYNEQF

V gene: TRBV4-2
CDR3 protein: ASSPTGMTNTEAF

V gene: TRBV4-3
CDR3 protein: ASSQDPTGFGSMNTEAF

V gene: TRBV7-9
CDR3 protein: ASSLGRPGPDTEAF

V gene: TRBV7-8
CDR3 protein: ASSLAGTETYGYT

V gene: TRBV18
CDR3 protein: ASSPRTGNPDEQF

V gene: TRBV27
CDR3 protein: ASSSRRWAGEGEHEQY

V gene: TRBV5-6
CDR3 protein: ASSLVDRGDYEQY

V gene: TRBV6-5
CDR3 protein: ASSYGRNYGYT

V gene: TRBV4-3
CDR3 protein: ASSHIDSPGELF

V gene: TRBV4-3
CDR3 protein: ASSQDGLAGARNEQF

V gene: TRBV4-3
CDR3 protein: ASSPVGDQGELPMTEAF

V gene: TRBV7-3
CDR3 protein: ASSAGLAAGTDTQY

V gene: TRBV9
CDR3 protein: ASSVFGGEQY

V gene: TRBV6-5
CDR3 protein: ASSYWGGAF

V gene: TRBV5-4
CDR3 protein: ASSFGNEQY

V gene: TRBV28
CDR3 protein: ASTGSLETQY

V gene: TRBV7-9
CDR3 protein: ASSPTNYGYT

V gene: TRBV6-5
CDR3 protein: ASRILAGAYEQY

V gene: TRBV6-5
CDR3 protein: ASSYNTAQPQH

V gene: TRBV10-3
CDR3 protein: AISRTGGPNQPQH

V gene: TRBV7-3
CDR3 protein: ASRTGTGGGNTEAF

V gene: TRBV19
CDR3 protein: ASSGRDKSAYNEQF

V gene: TRBV5-4
CDR3 protein: ASSLGQGNYGYT

V gene: TRBV28
CDR3 protein: ASSFWAEGYT

V gene: TRBV4-2
CDR3 protein: ASSQAGTGNEKLF

V gene: TRBV5-1
CDR3 protein: ASSLVGWEAANEKLF

V gene: TRBV7-6
CDR3 protein: ASSFLAGMALGNEQF

V gene: TRBV15
CDR3 protein: ATSRAPGKDEKLF

V gene: TRBV19
CDR3 protein: ASSPLAEIYNEQF

V gene: TRBV19
CDR3 protein: ASSSRDRGAYGYT